The 9 T cell receptor beta chains below were found in one sample sequenced in a study of cytomegalovirus exposure and HLA in healthy donors. In the PCR, 60 Vbeta and 13 Jbeta primers were used. Libraries were prepared by immunoSEQ multiplex PCR; TCRdb keeps only in-frame clonotypes and omits some of them. The sample gives more than 80,000 clones, 60% to 75% of which show up once; about 3.5% is in the top ten. The sample taken for sequencing was PBMCs. These receptors came from a man aged 55 to 69 in good health and CMV-seronegative.

The gene calls are TRBV2 and TRBJ2-7, with 12 nucleotides matching TRBD2. Germline lookup yields CDR1 SNHLY and CDR2 FYNNEI. V shed 5 bases, J shed 2 bases, and the junction held 1 base outside the gene matches. The CDR3 sequence is 14 residues long. The DNA of the CDR3 is TGTGCCAGCAGTCTAGCGGGGGGGCCCTACGAGCAGTACTTC. This codes for CASSLAGGPYEQYF.

This clone appeared a few times. The V and J genes are TRBV4-2 and TRBJ2-1; D is perhaps TRBD2 (5 bases). CDR3 size: 14 residues. The germline V gene has CDR1 LGHNA and CDR2 YNFKEQ. Trimming removed 0 bases at V and 9 bases at J, with 12 bases between. The CDR3 region is CASSQEGLAGEQFF. CDR3 nucleotide sequence: TGTGCCAGCAGCCAAGAAGGGCTAGCCGGTGAGCAGTTCTTC.

This clone was counted a few times. This chain uses TRBV5-6 with TRBJ2-7; 10 nucleotides line up with TRBD1. The J segment lost 3 bases and the V segment lost 4 bases, leaving 7 bases of the junction unmatched. CDR3 size: 15 residues. Per germline, CDR1 SGHDT and CDR2 YYEEEE. The CDR3 loop reads CASSPRTGGIYEQYF. The CDR3 region has the DNA TGTGCCAGCAGCCCTCGGACAGGGGGAATCTACGAGCAGTACTTC. Looking up the rest from reference TRBV5-6 and TRBJ2-7 gives the full variable domain: DAGVTQSPTHLIKTRGQQVTLRCSPKSGHDTVSWYQQALGQGPQFIFQYYEEEERQRGNFPDRFSGHQFPNYSSELNVNALLLGDSALYLCASSPRTGGIYEQYFGPGTRLTVT.

V is TRBV28 and J is TRBJ1-4; 8 positions match TRBD1. The CDR3 runs 14 residues. V gave up 6 bases and J gave up 8 bases; unmatched junction bases: 8. The germline V gene has CDR1 MDHEN and CDR2 SYDVKM. In nucleotides, the CDR3 is TGTGCCAGCAGCCGTACAGGGGGAAGCGAAAAACTGTTTTTT. This translates into CASSRTGGSEKLFF. Combining the CDR3 with reference TRBV28 and TRBJ1-4 gives the whole variable domain DVKVTQSSRYLVKRTGEKVFLECVQDMDHENMFWYRQDPGLGLRLIYFSYDVKMKEKGDIPEGYSVSREKKERFSLILESASTNQTSMYLCASSRTGGSEKLFFGSGTQLSVL.

This clone was found once. The chain joins TRBV5-5 to TRBJ1-5, with 11 bases aligning to TRBD1. The germline V gene encodes CDR1 SGHKS and CDR2 YYEKEE (reference sequence). The CDR3 runs to 14 residues. V lost 3 bases to trimming and J lost 6 bases; unmatched junction nucleotides: 2. The CDR3 here is CASSSGTGGQPQHF. CDR3 nucleotides: TGTGCCAGCAGCTCTGGGACAGGGGGTCAGCCCCAGCATTTT.

CDR3 sequence: CASSDSGVTEAFF. The CDR3 DNA follows: TGTGCCAGCAGTGATTCGGGGGTTACTGAAGCTTTCTTT. The chain carries TRBV2 and TRBJ1-1; possible D gene TRBD1, 5 bases. Germline V gene lookup returns CDR1 SNHLY and CDR2 FYNNEI. The CDR3 consists of 13 residues. The V end was cut by 3 bases, the J end by 5 bases, with 10 bases between.

V usage is TRBV9 and J usage is TRBJ1-2; the match to TRBD1 covers 9 bases. Germline values: CDR1 SGDLS, CDR2 YYNGEE. This CDR3 comprises 15 residues. V was pared by 0 bases and J by 8 bases, with 8 bases of the junction left unmatched. Here the CDR3 reads CASSVATRTGEGYTF. The DNA of the CDR3 is TGTGCCAGCAGCGTAGCTACCCGGACAGGGGAGGGCTACACCTTC.

A word on this clone: The junction does not match germline at one end; this may be a read error. The chain links TRBV5-1 to TRBJ2-5; TRBD1 matches at 8 bases. Germline assignment: CDR1 SGHRS and CDR2 YFSETQ. This CDR3 contains 18 residues. The CDR3 here is CAGSLGPQGAQGQETQYF. CDR3 in DNA: TGCGCCGGCAGCTTGGGGCCCCAGGGGGCGCAGGGACAAGAGACCCAGTACTTC. The variable domain in full, with the rest retrieved from reference TRBV5-1 and TRBJ2-5, is KAGVTQTPRYLIKTRGQQVTLSCSPISGHRSVSWYQQTPGQGLQFLFEYFSETQRNKGNFPGRFSGRQFSNSRSEMNVSTLELGDSALYLCAGSLGPQGAQGQETQYFGPGTRLLVL.

The chain uses TRBV7-6 and TRBJ2-7, with 9 bases aligning to TRBD1. The CDR3 extends over 15 amino acids. Germline values: CDR1 SGHVS, CDR2 FNYEAQ. The trim removed 5 bases at V and 7 bases at J, leaving 12 bases unmatched. DNA of the CDR3: TGTGCCAGCAGCCCCCGGGACAGGGAAATAGGGGAGCAGTACTTC. This encodes CASSPRDREIGEQYF.